This T cell receptor (beta chain) is from a study of prognosis after radiotherapy for stage I lung cancer. TCR beta CDR3 amplification from genomic DNA was performed by two-round multiplex PCR. The first round of PCR was done with primers that matched each TRBV and TRBJ gene. One entry per CDR3 protein, called by TCRdb with MiXCR from the multiplex PCR reads. Of around 13,000 distinct CDR3 sequences detected, 43% appear once; the ten largest clones hold around 40%. Sequences were derived from PBMCs, sampled before or after stereotactic body radiation therapy (not recorded which). The clonotype comes from a donor at least 50 years old with non-small cell lung cancer.

The CDR3 DNA is TGTGCCAGCAGCGCGCACGGGGCTAGTGTTGAGCAGTTCTTC. It is translated as CASSAHGASVEQFF. The chain links TRBV9 to TRBJ2-1; D may correspond to TRBD1 or TRBD2 (5 bases each). The CDR3 runs 14 residues. V was shortened by 3 bases and J by 9 bases, with 16 bases between the two germline ends. CDR1 and CDR2 from the germline V gene are SGDLS and YYNGEE. The entire variable domain, with the rest obtained from reference TRBV9 and TRBJ2-1, is as follows: DSGVTQTPKHLITATGQRVTLRCSPRSGDLSVYWYQQSLDQGLQFLIQYYNGEERAKGNILERFSAQQFPDLHSELNLSSLELGDSALYFCASSAHGASVEQFFGPGTRLTVL.